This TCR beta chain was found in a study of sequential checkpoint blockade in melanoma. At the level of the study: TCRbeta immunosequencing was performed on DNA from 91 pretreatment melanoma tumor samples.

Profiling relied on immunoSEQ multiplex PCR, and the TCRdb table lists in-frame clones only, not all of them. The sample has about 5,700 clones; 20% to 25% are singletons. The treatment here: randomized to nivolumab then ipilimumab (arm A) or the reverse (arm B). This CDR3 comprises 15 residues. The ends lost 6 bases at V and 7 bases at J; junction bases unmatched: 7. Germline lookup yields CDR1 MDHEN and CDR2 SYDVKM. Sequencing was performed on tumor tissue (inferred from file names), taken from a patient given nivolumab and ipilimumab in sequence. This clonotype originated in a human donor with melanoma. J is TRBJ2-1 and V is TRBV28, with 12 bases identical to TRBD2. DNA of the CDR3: TGTGCCAGCAGGACGCCGGGACTAGCGGGTAATGAGCAGTTCTTC. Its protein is CASRTPGLAGNEQFF.